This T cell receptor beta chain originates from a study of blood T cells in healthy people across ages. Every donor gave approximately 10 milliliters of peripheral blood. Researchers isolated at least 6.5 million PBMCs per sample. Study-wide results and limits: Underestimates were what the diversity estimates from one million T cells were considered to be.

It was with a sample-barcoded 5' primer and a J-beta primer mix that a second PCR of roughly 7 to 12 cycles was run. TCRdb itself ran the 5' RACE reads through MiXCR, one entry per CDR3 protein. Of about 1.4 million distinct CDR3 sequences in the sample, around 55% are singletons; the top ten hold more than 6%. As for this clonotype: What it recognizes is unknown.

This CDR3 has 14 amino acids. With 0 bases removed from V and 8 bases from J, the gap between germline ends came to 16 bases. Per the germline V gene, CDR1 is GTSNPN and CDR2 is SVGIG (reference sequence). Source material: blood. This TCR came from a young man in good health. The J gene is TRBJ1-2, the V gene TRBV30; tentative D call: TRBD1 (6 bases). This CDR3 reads CAWSVPLRGRGYTF. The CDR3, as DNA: TGTGCCTGGAGTGTCCCTCTCCGGGGGCGCGGCTACACCTTC.